This TCR beta chain came from a study of shared clonotypes between healthy human individuals. Regarding the study as a whole: The expectation was that sequencing depth would affect clonotype sharing among donors.

On this clone itself: Its antigen is not known.

Deep-level settings were used for running the assay. TCRdb's table, derived via immunoSEQ multiplex PCR, lists solely in-frame clones and lacks some. The profile shows about 1.5 million clones, approximately 98% of them singletons. This CDR3 is built from 15 residues. V shed 0 bases, J shed 6 bases, and the junction held 2 bases outside the gene matches. CDR1 is ENHRY and CDR2 is SYGVKD in the germline V gene. The clonotype originates from a man aged 25-40 years in good health. This chain links TRBV10-3 with TRBJ2-2; 9 positions match TRBD1. Sample: naive CD4+ T cells sorted from blood. Subset defined: CD45RA+ positively selected. CDR3 region: CAISESGTGSGELFF. The CDR3 bases are TGTGCCATCAGTGAGTCCGGGACAGGGTCCGGGGAGCTGTTTTTT.